The 28 T cell receptor beta chains below all came from one sample that was sequenced in a study of T cell responses to AZD1222 COVID-19 vaccine. Sequenced by immunoSEQ multiplex PCR; TCRdb stores in-frame clones only, minus some. This table holds around 92,000 clones, more than 75% found once. The sample was peripheral blood, taken on day 0 of AZD1222 vaccination. These receptors came from an adult in good health.

V usage is TRBV7-3 and J usage is TRBJ2-2, with 8 bases lining up with TRBD1. Germline V lookup: CDR1 SGHTA, CDR2 FQGTGA. The CDR3 totals 16 residues. V lost 1 base to trimming and J lost 3 bases; unmatched junction nucleotides: 4. CDR3 residues: CASSLSPGGDTGELFF. CDR3 DNA sequence: TGTGCCAGCAGCTTAAGTCCAGGGGGCGACACCGGGGAGCTGTTTTTT. Supplemented by reference TRBV7-3 and TRBJ2-2, the full variable domain reads GAGVSQTPSNKVTEKGKYVELRCDPISGHTALYWYRQSLGQGPEFLIYFQGTGAADDSGLPNDRFFAVRPEGSVSTLKIQRTERGDSAVYLCASSLSPGGDTGELFFGEGSRLTVL.

The chain joins TRBV6-5 to TRBJ1-3; D gene ambiguous. The germline gives CDR1 MNHEY, CDR2 SVGAGI. Deletions cut 2 bases from V and 0 bases from J, with 5 bases between. The CDR3 loop spans 14 amino acids. The chain's CDR3 is CASSYRISGNTIYF. CDR3 DNA sequence: TGTGCCAGCAGTTACAGAATCTCTGGAAACACCATATATTTT.

There are a few counts of this clone. V usage is TRBV9 and J usage is TRBJ2-1; 8 positions match TRBD2. The CDR3 spans 15 residues. With 1 base clipped from V and 3 bases from J, the junction kept 3 bases outside the gene matches. Germline CDR1 and CDR2: SGDLS and YYNGEE. The CDR3 DNA reads TGTGCCAGCAGCGTACGGGGGGGTTTCTACAATGAGCAGTTCTTC. It yields the protein CASSVRGGFYNEQFF.

The chain links TRBV9 to TRBJ1-4; no definite D call. Germline CDR1 reads SGDLS; CDR2 reads YYNGEE. This CDR3 is built from 13 residues. Trimming removed 2 bases from V and 5 bases from J, with 7 bases in between. The CDR3 region is CASSVPGNEKLFF. CDR3 nucleotides: TGTGCCAGCAGCGTTCCTGGGAATGAAAAACTGTTTTTT.

The chain carries TRBV18 and TRBJ1-1, with TRBD1 matching 9 bases. The germline V gene encodes CDR1 KGHSH and CDR2 LQKENI. The CDR3 spans 14 residues. Trimming took 5 bases from V and 5 from J; bases not matched to a gene: 6. The CDR3 DNA reads as TGTGCCAGCTCAATCACAGGGGGCGGGACTGAAGCTTTCTTT. Protein: CASSITGGGTEAFF. The variable domain in full, completed from reference TRBV18 and TRBJ1-1, reads NAGVMQNPRHLVRRRGQEARLRCSPMKGHSHVYWYRQLPEEGLKFMVYLQKENIIDESGMPKERFSAEFPKEGPSILRIQQVVRGDSAAYFCASSITGGGTEAFFGQGTRLTVV.

The rearrangement joins TRBV2 to TRBJ1-2; D possibly corresponds to TRBD1 (5 bases). This CDR3 has 14 amino acids. The germline CDR1 and CDR2 sequences are SNHLY and FYNNEI. Trimming left V 6 bases short and J 0 bases short, with 11 bases between. CDR3 in DNA: TGTGCCAGCAGGATGGACACCACTAACTATGGCTACACCTTC. Translating gives CASRMDTTNYGYTF.

This chain links TRBV12-3 or TRBV12-4 with TRBJ1-5; D not resolved. The V end lost 2 bases, the J end lost 4 bases, and 6 bases lay between the germline ends. The CDR3 spans 13 residues. This CDR3 reads CASSLFENQPQHF. DNA for the CDR3: TGTGCCAGCAGTTTATTTGAAAATCAGCCCCAGCATTTT.

The V and J genes are TRBV19 and TRBJ1-2; D ambiguous. Germline lookup yields CDR1 LNHDA and CDR2 SQIVND (reference sequence). With 3 bases removed from V and 4 bases from J, the gap between germline ends came to 15 bases. The CDR3 extends over 15 amino acids. The CDR3 loop reads CASSITAISLYGYTF. CDR3 sequence (DNA): TGTGCCAGTAGTATTACGGCAATTTCCCTCTATGGCTACACCTTC.

CDR3 amino acids: CASSLGGNGNQPQHF. The CDR3 DNA sequence: TGTGCCAGCAGCTTAGGGGGGAACGGCAATCAGCCCCAGCATTTT. This rearrangement joins TRBV7-9 to TRBJ1-5, with D possibly TRBD1 on 5 matching bases. The CDR3 sequence is 15 residues long. Germline assignment: CDR1 SEHNR and CDR2 FQNEAQ (reference sequence). Trimming took 1 base from V and 2 from J, leaving 9 bases between them.

V is TRBV19 and J is TRBJ2-5; TRBD2 is a possible D gene (6 bases). V lost 5 bases, J lost 1 base, and 17 bases lay in between. The CDR3 has 16 amino acids. The V gene's germline CDR1 is LNHDA and CDR2 SQIVND (reference sequence). Here the CDR3 reads CASSAQRVAPQETQYF. CDR3 nucleotides: TGTGCCAGTAGTGCGCAGCGGGTCGCTCCCCAAGAGACCCAGTACTTC. Filled out from reference TRBV19 and TRBJ2-5, the complete variable domain reads DGGITQSPKYLFRKEGQNVTLSCEQNLNHDAMYWYRQDPGQGLRLIYYSQIVNDFQKGDIAEGYSVSREKKESFPLTVTSAQKNPTAFYLCASSAQRVAPQETQYFGPGTRLLVL.

This clone has only a few counts. The rearrangement links TRBV5-1 to TRBJ2-3; D may be TRBD2 (5 bases). Trimming shortened V by 3 bases and J by 6 bases, and 17 bases separated the two germline ends. This CDR3 comprises 15 residues. CDR1 is SGHRS and CDR2 is YFSETQ in the germline V gene. CDR3 residues: CASSSPGDFRDTQYF. For the CDR3, the DNA is TGCGCCAGCAGCTCGCCCGGGGATTTCAGGGATACGCAGTATTTT. Combining the CDR3 with reference TRBV5-1 and TRBJ2-3 gives the whole variable domain KAGVTQTPRYLIKTRGQQVTLSCSPISGHRSVSWYQQTPGQGLQFLFEYFSETQRNKGNFPGRFSGRQFSNSRSEMNVSTLELGDSALYLCASSSPGDFRDTQYFGPGTRLTVL.

The genes are TRBV9 and TRBJ1-3; the D is unclear. The CDR3 covers 16 residues. Per the germline V gene, CDR1 is SGDLS and CDR2 is YYNGEE. Trimming left V 2 bases short and J 0 bases short, with 12 bases between. CDR3 loop: CASSVEGAHSGNTIYF. As DNA, the CDR3 is TGTGCCAGCAGCGTCGAAGGTGCCCACTCTGGAAACACCATATATTTT. Using reference TRBV9 and TRBJ1-3 for the parts outside the CDR3, the full variable domain is DSGVTQTPKHLITATGQRVTLRCSPRSGDLSVYWYQQSLDQGLQFLIQYYNGEERAKGNILERFSAQQFPDLHSELNLSSLELGDSALYFCASSVEGAHSGNTIYFGEGSWLTVV.

The V and J genes are TRBV11-2 and TRBJ2-6; the D is unclear. Trimming cost V 2 bases and J 0 bases, with 8 bases left between them. CDR1 SGHAT and CDR2 FQNNGV come from the germline V gene. The CDR3 consists of 16 residues. The DNA for the CDR3 is TGTGCCAGCAGCTTATTCCAGACCTCTGGGGCCAACGTCCTGACTTTC. As protein: CASSLFQTSGANVLTF.

V is TRBV9 and J is TRBJ1-5, with 7 bases lining up with TRBD1. J was trimmed by 5 bases and V by 5 bases; bases with no gene match: 10. The CDR3 is made up of 15 amino acids. CDR1 and CDR2 (germline): SGDLS, YYNGEE. The CDR3 loop is CASSGLGRGDQPQHF. In DNA, the CDR3 is TGTGCCAGCAGTGGCCTGGGCAGGGGGGATCAGCCCCAGCATTTT.

The gene calls are TRBV28 and TRBJ2-3; D call uncertain. In germline, CDR1 is MDHEN, CDR2 SYDVKM. The CDR3 is 12 residues long. The V end lost 3 bases, the J end lost 2 bases, and 3 bases lay between the germline ends. DNA for the CDR3: TGTGCCAGCAGTTTGGTCACAGATACGCAGTATTTT. It encodes CASSLVTDTQYF.

The rearrangement uses TRBV21-1 and TRBJ2-7; TRBD1 was called by the table and not checked on the DNA. TRBV21-1 is a recognized pseudogene. The CDR3 is 19 amino acids. CDR3 amino acids: CASSKAGIWSGTGFYEQYF. CDR3 nucleotide sequence: TGTGCCAGCAGCAAAGCGGGAATTTGGTCTGGGACAGGGTTCTACGAGCAGTACTTC.

J is TRBJ2-7 and V is TRBV6-6; 12 bases align to TRBD1. CDR3 length: 14 residues. V gave up 4 bases and J gave up 4 bases; unmatched junction bases: 2. Germline values: CDR1 MNHNY, CDR2 SVGAGI (reference sequence). The CDR3 DNA is TGTGCCAGCAGTTGGGGACAGGGGGCTTACGAGCAGTACTTC. Encoded protein: CASSWGQGAYEQYF.

The CDR3 spells CASSLVGGQETQYF. The CDR3 nucleotides read TGTGCCAGCAGCTTAGTGGGGGGCCAAGAGACCCAGTACTTC. The rearrangement uses TRBV7-9 and TRBJ2-5; D perhaps matches TRBD2 (6 bases). Germline values: CDR1 SEHNR, CDR2 FQNEAQ (reference sequence). Trimming left V 1 base short and J 1 base short, with 7 bases between. This CDR3 is built from 14 residues.

The rearrangement uses TRBV7-3 and TRBJ1-2; D is perhaps TRBD1 (6 bases). The CDR3 runs 13 residues. Per the germline V gene, CDR1 is SGHTA and CDR2 is FQGTGA. V was clipped by 8 bases and J by 2 bases, with 12 bases between them. In nucleotides, the CDR3 is TGTGCCAGCGGAACAGGGCGCAACTATGGCTACACCTTC. Its protein product is CASGTGRNYGYTF.

The rearrangement links TRBV6-2 or TRBV6-3 to TRBJ1-1; D unclear. The CDR3 length is 13 residues. Trimming pared 2 bases from V and 4 bases from J, leaving 8 bases between. Per germline, CDR1 MNHEY and CDR2 SVGEGT. Written as DNA, the CDR3 is TGTGCCAGCAGTTACGTAGGGCCCACTGAAGCTTTCTTT. Its translation: CASSYVGPTEAFF.

The genes are TRBV24-1 and TRBJ2-7; D is ambiguous. V was clipped by 5 bases and J by 4 bases, with 14 bases between them. The germline V gene encodes CDR1 KGHDR and CDR2 SFDVKD. The CDR3 spans 14 residues. The CDR3 nucleotides are TGTGCCACCAGTGCTCAAGGGCGGTGGTACGAGCAGTACTTC. It translates to CATSAQGRWYEQYF.

This clone was observed a handful of times. V usage is TRBV19 and J usage is TRBJ1-1, with D possibly being TRBD1 (6 bases). CDR3 length equals 14 residues. Trimming took off 5 bases at V and 2 bases at J, with 12 bases between the two ends. Germline CDR1 reads LNHDA; CDR2 reads SQIVND (reference sequence). The CDR3 region is CASSAMTGNTEAFF. The DNA of the CDR3 is TGTGCCAGTAGTGCAATGACAGGAAACACTGAAGCTTTCTTT.

The chain carries TRBV5-1 and TRBJ1-2; a possible D gene is TRBD1 (5 bases). V lost 4 bases and J lost 5, with 18 bases in between. Looked up from germline, CDR1 is SGHRS and CDR2 is YFSETQ. The CDR3 runs 15 residues. The CDR3 DNA reads as TGCGCCAGCAGCAACTCCGGTCGGACAAATTATGGCTACACCTTC. Translation gives CASSNSGRTNYGYTF.

The CDR3 DNA reads as TGCGCCAGCAGCAACGGACTCGTTTCTGAAGCTTTCTTT. Protein: CASSNGLVSEAFF. V usage is TRBV4-1 and J usage is TRBJ1-1, with no clear D. The CDR3 has 13 amino acids. The germline CDR1 and CDR2 sequences are MGHRA and YSYEKL. Trimming pared 5 bases from V and 6 bases from J, leaving 13 bases between.

V is TRBV10-1 and J is TRBJ1-2; maybe TRBD1 (5 bases). The V gene lost 8 bases and the J gene lost 8 bases, with 24 bases spanning the gap. Germline CDR1 is WNHNN and CDR2 is SYGVQD (reference sequence). The CDR3 has 15 amino acids. The CDR3: CASHRRGGRHRGYTF. Here the CDR3 DNA reads TGCGCCAGCCATCGTAGGGGAGGGAGACATCGGGGCTACACCTTC.

The chain carries TRBV6-4 and TRBJ2-3; 10 bases match TRBD2. Germline values: CDR1 MRHNA, CDR2 SNTAGT. The CDR3 totals 15 residues. V trimming: 5 bases; J trimming: 4 bases; junction bases outside the gene matches: 6. The CDR3 loop is CASSPSGGGSDTQYF. The CDR3 DNA follows: TGTGCCAGCAGTCCCAGCGGGGGGGGCTCAGATACGCAGTATTTT.

The chain joins TRBV10-3 to TRBJ1-5; D remains unclear. This CDR3 spans 14 amino acids. V lost 3 bases and J lost 4, with 10 bases in between. Germline values: CDR1 ENHRY, CDR2 SYGVKD. The CDR3 sequence is CAISDNGQNQPQHF. CDR3 coding DNA: TGTGCCATCAGTGATAACGGTCAAAATCAGCCCCAGCATTTT.

The chain is built from TRBV27 and TRBJ2-1; maybe TRBD1 (5 bases). CDR3 length: 16 amino acids. Trimming stripped 6 bases from V and 7 bases from J, with 22 bases between. Germline V gene sequence: CDR1 MNHEY, CDR2 SMNVEV (reference sequence). The CDR3 nucleotides read TGTGCCAGCAGGTTCTCGCAGGGTACACCAGGTAATGAGCAGTTCTTC. This translates into CASRFSQGTPGNEQFF.